The entry below describes one TCR beta chain. The read ends 3 residues shy of where the CDR3 ends; the end is completed using the germline J gene. This sample stems from a study of T cells in women clearing cervical HPV infection. The CDR3 sequence is 14 residues long. Germline V gene data show CDR1 as DFQATT and CDR2 as SNEGSKA (reference sequence). The V segment lost 3 bases and the J segment 5 bases; nucleotides outside the gene matches: 8. Only in-frame clones appear in the TCRdb table, and some are missing; sequencing was by immunoSEQ multiplex PCR. The table for this sample gives under 50,000 clones.

The receptor's source is a woman between 18 and 70 years old with a cervical HPV16 infection that either progressed to CIN3+ or cleared (not recorded which). The genes are TRBV20-1 and TRBJ2-3; TRBD1 matches at 7 bases. The sequenced sample consisted of blood buffy coat. The CDR3 here is CSASFSPGGDTQYF. Partial CDR3 DNA: TGCAGTGCTAGTTTTAGTCCAGGGGGAGATACG.